The present T cell receptor (beta chain) was sequenced within a study of T cell changes during pregnancy in multiple sclerosis. From germline, CDR1 is SGDLS and CDR2 YYNGEE. The CDR3 spans 12 residues. V lost 4 bases to trimming and J lost 9 bases, with 11 bases between them. Points on this clone: The sample has other DNA sequences that encode this CDR3 too.

The data were produced by immunoSEQ multiplex PCR, yet TCRdb's version contains in-frame clones alone and is incomplete. The repertoire includes 55,000 to 80,000 clones, about 93% of them detected once, and 2.5% to 4% sits in the top ten. The sequence came from a female donor with multiple sclerosis, enrolled in a pregnancy study. V usage is TRBV9 and J usage is TRBJ2-1, with D tentatively TRBD2 (5 bases). Sequenced material: CD8+ T cells from peripheral blood mononuclear cells, taken in the second trimester of pregnancy. The CDR3 protein is CASSPSAGEQFF. DNA of the CDR3: TGTGCCAGCAGCCCTTCGGCGGGTGAGCAGTTCTTC.